The present T cell receptor (beta chain) was sequenced within a study of control samples from healthy donors and cancer patients. Repertoires were generated with immunoSEQ multiplex PCR, while TCRdb's copy carries only in-frame clones and drops some. The sample shows approximately 99,000 clones, almost 85% of them seen only once. V was shortened by 6 bases and J by 3 bases, with 11 bases between the two germline ends. There are 13 residues in the CDR3. This TCR was recovered from a man younger than 30 in good health. Material for sequencing was blood. The rearrangement uses TRBV12-3 or TRBV12-4 and TRBJ1-2; a weak D match, TRBD1 (5 bases). This chain's CDR3 is CASSRQTDYGYTF. The CDR3 bases are TGTGCCAGCAGCCGACAGACGGACTATGGCTACACCTTC.